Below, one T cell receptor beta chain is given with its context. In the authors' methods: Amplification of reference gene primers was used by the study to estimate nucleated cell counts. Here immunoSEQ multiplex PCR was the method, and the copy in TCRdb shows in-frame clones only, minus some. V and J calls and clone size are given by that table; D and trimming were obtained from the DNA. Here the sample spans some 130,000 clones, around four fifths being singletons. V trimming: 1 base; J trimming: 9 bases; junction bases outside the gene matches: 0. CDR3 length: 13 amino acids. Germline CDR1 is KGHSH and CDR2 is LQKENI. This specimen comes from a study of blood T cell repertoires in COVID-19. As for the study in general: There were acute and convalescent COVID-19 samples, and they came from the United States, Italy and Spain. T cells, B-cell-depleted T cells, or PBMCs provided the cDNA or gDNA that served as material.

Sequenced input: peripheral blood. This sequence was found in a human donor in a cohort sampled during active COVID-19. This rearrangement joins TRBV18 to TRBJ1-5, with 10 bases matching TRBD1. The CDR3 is CASSPRDRGPQHF. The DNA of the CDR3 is TGTGCCAGCTCACCACGGGACAGGGGGCCCCAGCATTTT.